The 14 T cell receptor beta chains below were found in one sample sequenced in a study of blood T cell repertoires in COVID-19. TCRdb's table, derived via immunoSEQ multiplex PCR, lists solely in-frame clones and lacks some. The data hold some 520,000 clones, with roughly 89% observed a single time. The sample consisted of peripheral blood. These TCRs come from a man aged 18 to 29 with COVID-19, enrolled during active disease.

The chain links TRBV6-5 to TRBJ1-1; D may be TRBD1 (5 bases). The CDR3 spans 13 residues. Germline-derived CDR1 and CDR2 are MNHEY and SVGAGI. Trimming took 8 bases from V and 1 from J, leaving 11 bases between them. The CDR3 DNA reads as TGTGCCAGCGCCGGGGGGGGGAACACTGAAGCTTTCTTT. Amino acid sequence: CASAGGGNTEAFF.

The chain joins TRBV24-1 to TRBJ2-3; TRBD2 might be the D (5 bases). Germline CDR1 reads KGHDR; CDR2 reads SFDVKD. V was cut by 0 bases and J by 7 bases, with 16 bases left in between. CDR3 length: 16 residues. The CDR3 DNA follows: TGTGCCACCAGTGATTTGCCCTCACCGGGGATAAATACGCAGTATTTT. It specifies CATSDLPSPGINTQYF.

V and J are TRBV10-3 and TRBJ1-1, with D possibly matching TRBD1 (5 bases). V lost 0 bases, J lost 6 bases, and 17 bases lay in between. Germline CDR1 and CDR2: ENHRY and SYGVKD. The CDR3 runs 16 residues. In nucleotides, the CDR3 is TGTGCCATCAGTGAGTCAGGGGCAGGGAATAGGGCTGAAGCTTTCTTT. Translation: CAISESGAGNRAEAFF.

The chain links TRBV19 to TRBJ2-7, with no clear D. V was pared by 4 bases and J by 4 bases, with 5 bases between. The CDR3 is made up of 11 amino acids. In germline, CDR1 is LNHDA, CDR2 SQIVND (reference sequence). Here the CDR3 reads CASSTPYEQYF. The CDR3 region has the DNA TGTGCCAGTAGTACCCCATACGAGCAGTACTTC.

The CDR3 sequence is CASSPGQVKETQYF. The CDR3 nucleotides are TGTGCCAGCAGTCCCGGACAGGTGAAAGAGACCCAGTACTTC. This sequence joins TRBV6-5 and TRBJ2-5, with TRBD1 identical over 7 bases. The ends lost 5 bases at V and 3 bases at J; junction bases unmatched: 6. Looked up from germline, CDR1 is MNHEY and CDR2 is SVGAGI. The CDR3 covers 14 residues.

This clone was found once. Here the CDR3 DNA reads TGTGCCAGCAGTTACTCTCAGACTAGCGGGATCGGTACGCAGTATTTT. Its protein product is CASSYSQTSGIGTQYF. V is TRBV6-5 and J is TRBJ2-3; 11 bases fit TRBD2. With V trimmed by 0 bases and J by 8 bases, 7 bases remained unmatched. Germline CDR1 MNHEY, CDR2 SVGAGI. The CDR3 sequence is 16 residues long.

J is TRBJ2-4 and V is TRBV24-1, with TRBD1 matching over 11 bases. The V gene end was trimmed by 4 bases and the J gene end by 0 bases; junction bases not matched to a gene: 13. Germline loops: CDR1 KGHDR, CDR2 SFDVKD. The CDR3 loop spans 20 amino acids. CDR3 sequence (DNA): TGTGCCACCAGTGACCAGTCGGGACAGGGGGAGGAGGGAGCCAAAAACATTCAGTACTTC. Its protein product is CATSDQSGQGEEGAKNIQYF.

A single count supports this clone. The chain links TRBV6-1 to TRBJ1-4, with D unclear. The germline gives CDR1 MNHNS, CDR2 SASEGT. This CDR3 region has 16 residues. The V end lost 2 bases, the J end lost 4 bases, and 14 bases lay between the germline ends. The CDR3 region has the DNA TGTGCCAGCAGTGAAAAGCAGACCCGGGGTAATGAAAAACTGTTTTTT. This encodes CASSEKQTRGNEKLFF.

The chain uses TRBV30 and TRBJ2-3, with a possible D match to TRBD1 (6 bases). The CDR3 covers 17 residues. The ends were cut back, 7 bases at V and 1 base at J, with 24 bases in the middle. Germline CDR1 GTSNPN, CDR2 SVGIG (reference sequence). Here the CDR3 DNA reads TGTGCCTACGAGTCTCCGGGACATAAACTACGCACAGATACGCAGTATTTT. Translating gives CAYESPGHKLRTDTQYF. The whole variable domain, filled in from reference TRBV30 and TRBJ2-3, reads SQTIHQWPATLVQPVGSPLSLECTVEGTSNPNLYWYRQAAGRGLQLLFYSVGIGQISSEVPQNLSASRPQDRQFILSSKKLLLSDSGFYLCAYESPGHKLRTDTQYFGPGTRLTVL.

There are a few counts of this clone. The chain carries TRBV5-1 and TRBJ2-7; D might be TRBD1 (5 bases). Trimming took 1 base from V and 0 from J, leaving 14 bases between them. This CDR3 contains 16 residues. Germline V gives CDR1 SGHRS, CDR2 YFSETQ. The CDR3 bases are TGCGCCAGCAGCTTGATGTCCTCCCAGGGCTCCTACGAGCAGTACTTC. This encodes CASSLMSSQGSYEQYF.

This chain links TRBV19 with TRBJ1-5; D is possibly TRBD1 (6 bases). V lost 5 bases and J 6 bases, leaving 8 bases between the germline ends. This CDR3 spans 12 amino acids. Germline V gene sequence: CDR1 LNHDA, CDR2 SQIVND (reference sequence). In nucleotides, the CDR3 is TGTGCCAGTAGTCAGGGGAGTCAGCCCCAGCATTTT. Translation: CASSQGSQPQHF.

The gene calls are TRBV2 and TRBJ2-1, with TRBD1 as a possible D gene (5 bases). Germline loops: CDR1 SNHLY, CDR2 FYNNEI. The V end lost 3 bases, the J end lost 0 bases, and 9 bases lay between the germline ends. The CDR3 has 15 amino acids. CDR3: CASSEGPSSYNEQFF. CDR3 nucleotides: TGTGCCAGCAGTGAGGGGCCCAGCTCCTACAATGAGCAGTTCTTC.

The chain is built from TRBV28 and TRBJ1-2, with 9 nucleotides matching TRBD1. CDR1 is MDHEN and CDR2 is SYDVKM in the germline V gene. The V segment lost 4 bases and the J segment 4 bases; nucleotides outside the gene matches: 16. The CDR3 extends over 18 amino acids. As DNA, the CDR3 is TGTGCCAGCAGTTCCCCATCCGGGACAGGGCGCTCCCTCTATGGCTACACCTTC. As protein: CASSSPSGTGRSLYGYTF.

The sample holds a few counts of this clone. DNA of the CDR3: TGCGCCAGCAGTCAATCCCCTGAACTAGACTACGAGCAGTACTTC. It specifies CASSQSPELDYEQYF. This chain uses TRBV23-1 with TRBJ2-7; tentative D call: TRBD2 (5 bases). TRBV23-1 qualifies as an ORF whose function is uncertain. V lost 0 bases and J 3 bases, leaving 12 bases between the germline ends. CDR3 length: 15 residues.